Listed below are T cell receptor beta chains from one sample, sequenced in a study of blood T cell repertoires in COVID-19. Assay: immunoSEQ multiplex PCR; the TCRdb copy retains only in-frame clones and omits some. The sample lists about 300,000 clones; approximately 90% were seen once. Input material: PBMCs or T cells enriched from blood (not recorded which). The receptors shown here come from a young man who had recovered from COVID-19. The conserved cysteine and the conserved F or W are not part of the CDR3 here. A D gene is named only where the DNA matches it firmly.

TRBJ1-2,TRBV6-5,-,ASRLLRMTAYGYT
TRBJ2-7,TRBV5-4,-,ASSLDTYEQY
TRBJ2-7,TRBV29-1,-,SVRRGSSSYEQY
TRBJ1-4,TRBV4-1,-,ASSGVRSPKLF
TRBJ2-1,TRBV4-1,TRBD2,ASSQATGFLAGPDEQF
TRBJ1-5,TRBV6-1,TRBD1,ASSGTGDLKTPNQPQH
TRBJ1-1,TRBV7-9,-,ASSSELRGTEAF
TRBJ2-7,TRBV10-2,TRBD2,ASTAGTSGSPYEQY
TRBJ1-5,TRBV7-9,-,ASSFEGENQPQH
TRBJ2-5,TRBV27,-,ASSLYGGDETQY
TRBJ1-3,TRBV5-6,TRBD1,ASSLMAGGGNTIY
TRBJ1-5,TRBV19,TRBD1,ASTDRRDSDNQPQH
TRBJ1-1,TRBV29-1,TRBD1,SATGTGRTTEAF
TRBJ1-1,TRBV19,-,ASSLQYSEAF
TRBJ1-6,TRBV7-2,-,ASSQDSQVLH
TRBJ1-5,TRBV3-1/TRBV3-2,-,ASSQTGISNQPQH
TRBJ1-5,TRBV15,-,ATSSGQYSNQPQH
TRBJ2-1,TRBV4-1,-,ASSQAGSRNEQF
TRBJ2-2,TRBV24-1,-,ATGPGGSRTGELF
TRBJ2-5,TRBV28,-,ASSLGGTEETQY
TRBJ1-6,TRBV19,TRBD1,ASSMGQGGRDSPLH
TRBJ2-7,TRBV2,TRBD1,ASSTGTAPEQY
TRBJ2-2,TRBV4-1,-,ASSQATRWGGTGELF
TRBJ2-3,TRBV11-1,TRBD1,ASSRDREFGNTQY
TRBJ2-3,TRBV7-2,TRBD2,ASSYAAGGTDTQY
TRBJ1-2,TRBV4-1,TRBD1,ASSQAGTGSPLNYGYT
TRBJ2-7,TRBV12-5,-,ASGLAHRAAYEQY
TRBJ2-7,TRBV19,TRBD1,ASSSQGANVYEQY
TRBJ2-7,TRBV9,TRBD1,ASSPSGTVGSYEQY
TRBJ1-5,TRBV7-9,-,ASSPSRGEGNQPQH
TRBJ2-2,TRBV3-1/TRBV3-2,-,ASSRGGANTGELF
TRBJ2-1,TRBV2,TRBD2,ASSETAGGIDEQF
TRBJ2-7,TRBV28,TRBD1,ASLGTGTTYEQY
TRBJ1-5,TRBV12-3/TRBV12-4,TRBD1,ASSLEQGQPQH
TRBJ2-3,TRBV18,TRBD1,ASSQNRARGSTDTQY